The 11 T cell receptor beta chains below come from one sample, sequenced in a study of graft-versus-host responses after intestinal transplantation. Their cognate antigens are unknown. Produced via immunoSEQ multiplex PCR; TCRdb's table is partial and in-frame only. This table holds about 84,000 clones, approximately 90% found once. Here the sequenced sample was unstimulated CD4+ T cells sorted from spleen or lymph node cells, taken before transplant. All receptors derive from a human donor who was the organ donor for an intestinal transplant.

The chain recombines TRBV6-6 with TRBJ2-3, with 11 bases fitting TRBD2. The germline V gene has CDR1 MNHNY and CDR2 SVGAGI (reference sequence). CDR3 length: 16 amino acids. With V trimmed by 2 bases and J by 5 bases, 6 bases remained unmatched. CDR3 loop: CASSYELAGVGDTQYF. The CDR3 DNA sequence: TGTGCCAGCAGTTACGAACTAGCGGGAGTGGGAGATACGCAGTATTTT.

The rearrangement uses TRBV9 and TRBJ1-3; TRBD1 matches at 7 bases. V shed 4 bases and J 0 bases; nucleotides not matched to a gene: 10. Germline lookup yields CDR1 SGDLS and CDR2 YYNGEE. This CDR3 region has 17 residues. CDR3 nucleotides: TGTGCCAGCAGCACCCAGACAGGGTCCAGCTCTGGAAACACCATATATTTT. Translated: CASSTQTGSSSGNTIYF.

This clone occurred once. The chain is built from TRBV2 and TRBJ2-6; 7 nucleotides align to TRBD1. Per the germline V gene, CDR1 is SNHLY and CDR2 is FYNNEI. The V segment lost 4 bases and the J segment 0 bases; nucleotides outside the gene matches: 15. This CDR3 comprises 20 residues. The DNA for the CDR3 is TGTGCCAGCAGTGTCCGAGACAGGGAAGCGCAGAGCTCTGGGGCCAACGTCCTGACTTTC. Protein product: CASSVRDREAQSSGANVLTF.

The chain joins TRBV20-1 to TRBJ1-2, with D possibly TRBD1 on 5 matching bases. Trimming pared 5 bases from V and 4 bases from J, leaving 8 bases between. The CDR3 has 11 amino acids. Germline values: CDR1 DFQATT, CDR2 SNEGSKA (reference sequence). The DNA of the CDR3 is TGCAGTGCTTGGGGGGGCTATGGCTACACCTTC. Its translation is CSAWGGYGYTF.

This rearrangement joins TRBV6-5 to TRBJ2-5; tentatively, D is TRBD2 (6 bases). Germline V lookup: CDR1 MNHEY, CDR2 SVGAGI. V was clipped by 6 bases and J by 1 base, with 9 bases between them. The CDR3 contains 13 residues. The CDR3 sequence: CASRGSGQETQYF. As DNA, the CDR3 is TGTGCCAGCAGGGGTAGCGGCCAAGAGACCCAGTACTTC.

The genes are TRBV5-1 and TRBJ2-2, with D tentatively TRBD1 (6 bases). The V gene's germline CDR1 is SGHRS and CDR2 YFSETQ. This CDR3 has 13 amino acids. Trimming shortened V by 7 bases and J by 6 bases, and 13 bases separated the two germline ends. CDR3 bases: TGCGCCAGCGGGGTCTGGGGGCCCGGGGAGCTGTTTTTT. Translating it yields CASGVWGPGELFF.

This chain connects TRBV30 to TRBJ2-2; 8 nucleotides align to TRBD2. The V and J ends lost 4 bases and 6 bases, in that order; junction bases with no gene match: 16. The germline CDR1 and CDR2 sequences are GTSNPN and SVGIG (reference sequence). The CDR3 totals 17 residues. Here the CDR3 reads CAWTARFSGKKAGELFF. The CDR3 nucleotides are TGTGCCTGGACTGCAAGATTTAGCGGGAAAAAGGCCGGGGAGCTGTTTTTT.

The genes are TRBV5-1 and TRBJ2-5; D not resolved. The V end lost 0 bases, the J end lost 1 base, and 7 bases lay between the germline ends. This CDR3 region has 14 residues. Germline V CDR1 and CDR2: SGHRS, YFSETQ. The CDR3 loop reads CASSLAPSQETQYF. The CDR3 DNA reads as TGCGCCAGCAGCTTGGCCCCGAGCCAAGAGACCCAGTACTTC.

The chain employs TRBV5-6 and TRBJ2-1; perhaps TRBD2 as D (6 bases). The length of the CDR3 is 15 residues. Trimming left V 4 bases short and J 2 bases short, with 13 bases between. The germline gives CDR1 SGHDT, CDR2 YYEEEE. CDR3 nucleotides: TGTGCCAGCAGCCCGGGAGCCGGGGCCTACAATGAGCAGTTCTTC. Translating gives CASSPGAGAYNEQFF.

The chain is built from TRBV19 and TRBJ2-7, with a possible D match to TRBD1 (7 bases). The V gene's germline CDR1 is LNHDA and CDR2 SQIVND (reference sequence). The CDR3 extends over 13 amino acids. V lost 4 bases, J lost 3 bases, and 10 bases lay in between. As DNA, the CDR3 is TGTGCCAGTAGTACAGGGGGGCACTACGAGCAGTACTTC. Protein: CASSTGGHYEQYF.

The chain employs TRBV4-2 and TRBJ2-1; 9 positions agree with TRBD2. This CDR3 has 15 amino acids. Germline V gene sequence: CDR1 LGHNA, CDR2 YNFKEQ. V trimming: 3 bases; J trimming: 8 bases; junction bases outside the gene matches: 8. For the CDR3, the DNA is TGTGCCAGCAGCCAGGGACCGGGACTAGCATATGAGCAGTTCTTC. Amino acids: CASSQGPGLAYEQFF.